These 27 T cell receptor beta chains came from one sample sequenced in a study of cytomegalovirus exposure and HLA in healthy donors (dated by TCRdb to 2016 to 2017). The method behind the library was the immunoSEQ multiplex PCR assay. The multiplex PCR relied on a mix of 60 forward primers for TCR Vbeta segments and 13 reverse primers for TCR Jbeta segments. TCRdb limited this immuneACCESS table to in-frame rearrangements with V and J called. A share of clones is missing; checked studies link under half to unresolved V genes, and the rest is unexplained. Counted in this sample were around 40,000 clones; around 70% of them appeared once. The ten top clones hold around 3.5% of the sample. Sequenced input: PBMCs. The receptor source for this set is a woman between 25 and 40 years old in good health and CMV-seronegative.

This clone was observed a few times. V gene TRBV5-1 combines with J gene TRBJ2-2, with 7 bases that match TRBD1. With V trimmed by 7 bases and J by 1 base, 10 bases remained unmatched. The CDR3 sequence is 16 residues long. Germline CDR1 and CDR2: SGHRS and YFSETQ. In nucleotides, the CDR3 is TGCGCCAGCCAAATTCTAACAGGGGTGAACACCGGGGAGCTGTTTTTT. Translated: CASQILTGVNTGELFF.

This clone was observed a few times. This chain uses TRBV7-9 with TRBJ2-3; maybe TRBD2 (7 bases). Trimming took off 5 bases at V and 2 bases at J, with 17 bases between the two ends. This CDR3 comprises 16 residues. Germline values: CDR1 SEHNR, CDR2 FQNEAQ (reference sequence). Here the CDR3 reads CASSRGGALLTDTQYF. The CDR3 DNA sequence: TGTGCCAGCAGCCGAGGGGGGGCCCTACTCACAGATACGCAGTATTTT.

V and J are TRBV15 and TRBJ1-1; no reliable D call. Between the trimmed V and J ends, which lost 4 bases and 3 bases, there was a span of 9 bases. From germline, CDR1 is LNHNV and CDR2 YYDKDF (reference sequence). This CDR3 spans 13 amino acids. The CDR3 spells CATSNRADTEAFF. Here the CDR3 DNA reads TGTGCCACCAGCAACAGAGCCGACACTGAAGCTTTCTTT. Full variable domain (remainder filled in from reference TRBV15 and TRBJ1-1): DAMVIQNPRYQVTQFGKPVTLSCSQTLNHNVMYWYQQKSSQAPKLLFHYYDKDFNNEADTPDNFQSRRPNTSFCFLDIRSPGLGDTAMYLCATSNRADTEAFFGQGTRLTVV.

V and J are TRBV7-9 and TRBJ1-5; D remains unclear. Germline-derived CDR1 and CDR2 are SEHNR and FQNEAQ (reference sequence). V shed 4 bases and J shed 4 bases, with 5 bases lying between them. The CDR3 runs 12 residues. CDR3 sequence: CASSSGNQPQHF. CDR3 sequence (DNA): TGTGCCAGCAGCTCCGGTAATCAGCCCCAGCATTTT.

In this sample, this clone turned up a few times. The chain joins TRBV4-1 to TRBJ1-4; 7 bases map to TRBD1. In germline, CDR1 is MGHRA, CDR2 YSYEKL. Unmatched junction bases numbered 3, after V lost 1 base and J lost 7 bases. This CDR3 comprises 14 residues. This CDR3 is CASSQAGGGEKLFF. In DNA form, the CDR3 reads TGCGCCAGCAGCCAAGCAGGGGGAGGTGAAAAACTGTTTTTT.

The chain couples TRBV6-1 to TRBJ1-2; tentatively, D is TRBD1 (5 bases). Germline assignment: CDR1 MNHNS and CDR2 SASEGT. Trimming took off 3 bases at V and 3 bases at J, with 5 bases between the two ends. The CDR3 covers 12 residues. This CDR3 reads CASSETDYGYTF. In DNA form, the CDR3 reads TGTGCCAGCAGTGAGACAGACTATGGCTACACCTTC.

This chain uses TRBV2 with TRBJ1-5; a weak D match, TRBD1 (5 bases). The germline gives CDR1 SNHLY, CDR2 FYNNEI. The V and J ends lost 6 bases and 5 bases respectively, with 17 bases between them. The CDR3 totals 15 residues. CDR3 region: CASSSQTGRYQPQHF. CDR3 in DNA: TGTGCCAGCAGCAGTCAAACAGGACGGTATCAGCCCCAGCATTTT.

Notes on this clone: Other DNA sequences of this sample code for an identical CDR3. The V call is TRBV6-1, the J call TRBJ2-1; weak D call: TRBD1 (6 bases). From germline, CDR1 is MNHNS and CDR2 SASEGT. This CDR3 contains 16 residues. V was shortened by 2 bases and J by 2 bases, with 13 bases between the two germline ends. This CDR3 is CASSERPGDAYNEQFF. The CDR3, as DNA: TGTGCCAGCAGTGAAAGACCAGGGGACGCCTACAATGAGCAGTTCTTC.

This chain uses TRBV19 with TRBJ2-7, with D possibly matching TRBD1 (7 bases). Trimming took off 5 bases at V and 6 bases at J, with 14 bases between the two ends. CDR1 LNHDA and CDR2 SQIVND come from the germline V gene (reference sequence). CDR3 length equals 13 residues. Here the CDR3 DNA reads TGTGCCAGTAGTGAGCGGGCAGGGGGCGAGCAGTACTTC. Encoded protein: CASSERAGGEQYF.

The V call is TRBV5-1, the J call TRBJ2-7; D perhaps matches TRBD2 (5 bases). The germline V and J ends were trimmed by 0 bases and 5 bases, with 18 bases remaining between them. From germline, CDR1 is SGHRS and CDR2 YFSETQ. There are 16 residues in the CDR3. DNA of the CDR3: TGCGCCAGCAGCTTGGCGACCGGGGTAGCGCAAGACGAGCAGTACTTC. This encodes CASSLATGVAQDEQYF.

This sequence joins TRBV5-6 and TRBJ2-5, with D possibly being TRBD2 (6 bases). Between the trimmed V and J ends, which lost 4 bases and 9 bases, there was a span of 22 bases. The CDR3 is 15 residues long. Germline V gene lookup returns CDR1 SGHDT and CDR2 YYEEEE. CDR3 region: CASSQTPGPGGAQYF. CDR3 bases: TGTGCCAGCAGCCAAACGCCGGGACCAGGAGGGGCCCAGTACTTC.

Only a few counts were recorded for this clone. The J gene is TRBJ2-1, the V gene TRBV7-8; 7 positions agree with TRBD2. CDR3 size: 17 residues. The junction had 7 bases not matched to a gene; V was cut back by 2 bases and J by 0 bases. Germline CDR1 is SGHVS and CDR2 is FQNEAQ. CDR3: CASSLRTRLYSYNEQFF. DNA of the CDR3: TGTGCCAGCAGCTTAAGGACTAGACTTTACTCCTACAATGAGCAGTTCTTC.

The chain recombines TRBV2 with TRBJ1-2; tentatively, D is TRBD1 (6 bases). CDR1 SNHLY and CDR2 FYNNEI come from the germline V gene. The CDR3 is 14 amino acids. Trimming took 7 bases from V and 6 from J, leaving 18 bases between them. CDR3 residues: CASTPFRTADGYTF. DNA of the CDR3: TGTGCCAGCACTCCCTTCAGGACAGCCGATGGCTACACCTTC.

The rearrangement uses TRBV7-8 and TRBJ2-2; TRBD1 matches 7 bases. The V segment lost 5 bases and the J segment 3 bases; nucleotides outside the gene matches: 12. Looked up from germline, CDR1 is SGHVS and CDR2 is FQNEAQ. This CDR3 is built from 17 residues. Here the CDR3 reads CASSIYDTGAYTGELFF. Written as DNA, the CDR3 is TGTGCCAGCAGCATCTACGATACAGGGGCCTACACCGGGGAGCTGTTTTTT.

The chain has TRBV20-1 and TRBJ1-1; D remains unclear. V shed 6 bases and J shed 7 bases, with 9 bases lying between them. This CDR3 is built from 10 residues. Germline V CDR1 and CDR2: DFQATT, SNEGSKA (reference sequence). Here the CDR3 DNA reads TGCAGTGCCTACGATGGTGAAGCTTTCTTT. Translating it yields CSAYDGEAFF.

The chain couples TRBV5-1 to TRBJ2-1; 10 nucleotides align to TRBD2. CDR3 length equals 15 residues. Trimming at V came to 6 bases and at J to 7 bases, leaving 10 bases not matched to a gene. Germline CDR1 and CDR2: SGHRS and YFSETQ. CDR3 nucleotide sequence: TGCGCCAGCACCCCGCTAGCGGGAGTGTCGAATGAGCAGTTCTTC. Amino acids: CASTPLAGVSNEQFF.

The chain recombines TRBV5-6 with TRBJ1-1; the D is unclear. CDR3 length: 16 residues. The germline gives CDR1 SGHDT, CDR2 YYEEEE. Trimming took off 2 bases at V and 2 bases at J, with 16 bases between the two ends. CDR3 loop: CASSLIQWASNTEAFF. In DNA, the CDR3 is TGTGCCAGCAGCTTAATTCAATGGGCCAGTAACACTGAAGCTTTCTTT.

The chain employs TRBV28 and TRBJ1-5; 7 positions match TRBD1. There are 15 residues in the CDR3. Looked up from germline, CDR1 is MDHEN and CDR2 is SYDVKM. Trimming at V came to 8 bases and at J to 3 bases, leaving 10 bases not matched to a gene. DNA for the CDR3: TGTGCCAGCTTCCCCGGAGGGACAGCCAATCAGCCCCAGCATTTT. This encodes CASFPGGTANQPQHF. The entire variable domain, with the rest obtained from reference TRBV28 and TRBJ1-5, is as follows: DVKVTQSSRYLVKRTGEKVFLECVQDMDHENMFWYRQDPGLGLRLIYFSYDVKMKEKGDIPEGYSVSREKKERFSLILESASTNQTSMYLCASFPGGTANQPQHFGDGTRLSIL.

This clone is deemed medium-sized. This chain joins TRBV6-1 and TRBJ2-7, with D possibly being TRBD1 (5 bases). Trimming took off 7 bases at V and 4 bases at J, with 20 bases between the two ends. The CDR3 runs to 15 residues. Germline V CDR1 and CDR2: MNHNS, SASEGT. The CDR3, as DNA: TGTGCCAGCAACCCTCAGCCTGGGGCAGAGTACGAGCAGTACTTC. It yields the protein CASNPQPGAEYEQYF.

The chain couples TRBV23-1 to TRBJ1-3; no clear D. TRBV23-1 is reported as an ORF; its role is uncertain. This CDR3 is built from 14 residues. V shed 0 bases and J shed 0 bases, with 3 bases lying between them. CDR3 DNA sequence: TGCGCCAGCAGTCAATCGCGCTCTGGAAACACCATATATTTT. Translating it yields CASSQSRSGNTIYF.

J is TRBJ1-2 and V is TRBV4-1, with 7 bases aligning to TRBD1. Looked up from germline, CDR1 is MGHRA and CDR2 is YSYEKL. The CDR3 runs 13 residues. V lost 0 bases to trimming and J lost 5 bases; unmatched junction nucleotides: 0. CDR3 nucleotides: TGCGCCAGCAGCCAAGAGGACAGGTATGGCTACACCTTC. It translates to CASSQEDRYGYTF.

V is TRBV30 and J is TRBJ2-2; possible D gene TRBD2, 5 bases. CDR1 is GTSNPN and CDR2 is SVGIG in the germline V gene (reference sequence). V lost 0 bases and J 2 bases, leaving 13 bases between the germline ends. The CDR3 covers 16 residues. The CDR3 sequence is CAWSVRRAENTGELFF. The CDR3 DNA is TGTGCCTGGAGTGTACGGCGGGCGGAAAACACCGGGGAGCTGTTTTTT.

The chain links TRBV5-6 to TRBJ2-1; D might be TRBD1 (5 bases). The CDR3 has 16 amino acids. Per germline, CDR1 SGHDT and CDR2 YYEEEE. Trimming cost V 1 base and J 0 bases, with 11 bases left between them. The CDR3 loop is CASSLPTGSSYNEQFF. CDR3 coding DNA: TGTGCCAGCAGCTTGCCCACAGGCAGCTCCTACAATGAGCAGTTCTTC.

The rearrangement uses TRBV5-1 and TRBJ1-5; the D gene is possibly TRBD1 (6 bases). Germline values: CDR1 SGHRS, CDR2 YFSETQ. This CDR3 has 14 amino acids. V was shortened by 4 bases and J by 5 bases, with 13 bases between the two germline ends. This CDR3 is CASSQSGVDQPQHF. The CDR3 coding sequence is TGCGCCAGCAGCCAGTCAGGGGTGGATCAGCCCCAGCATTTT.

This chain joins TRBV28 and TRBJ1-1; D uncertain. The CDR3 sequence is 15 residues long. The germline V gene encodes CDR1 MDHEN and CDR2 SYDVKM. The V gene lost 6 bases and the J gene lost 1 base, with 15 bases spanning the gap. CDR3 amino acids: CASSRGPPQNTEAFF. CDR3 in DNA: TGTGCCAGCAGCCGAGGTCCCCCTCAGAACACTGAAGCTTTCTTT. The variable domain in full, with the rest retrieved from reference TRBV28 and TRBJ1-1, is DVKVTQSSRYLVKRTGEKVFLECVQDMDHENMFWYRQDPGLGLRLIYFSYDVKMKEKGDIPEGYSVSREKKERFSLILESASTNQTSMYLCASSRGPPQNTEAFFGQGTRLTVV.

This clone is medium-sized. This sequence joins TRBV2 and TRBJ2-6; 7 bases are a match to TRBD2. Losses at the gene ends were 7 bases for V and 0 bases for J; bases not matched to a gene: 3. Germline V gene sequence: CDR1 SNHLY, CDR2 FYNNEI. The CDR3 is 15 residues long. In nucleotides, the CDR3 is TGTGCCAGCAAGGCTAGCGGCTCTGGGGCCAACGTCCTGACTTTC. Its protein is CASKASGSGANVLTF.

The chain employs TRBV6-5 and TRBJ2-2; 8 nucleotides line up with TRBD2. Germline CDR1 is MNHEY and CDR2 is SVGAGI. This CDR3 has 15 amino acids. V dropped 6 bases and J dropped 4; count of bases not matched to a gene: 7. The CDR3 protein is CASRTTGGRTGELFF. CDR3 sequence (DNA): TGTGCCAGCAGGACGACGGGGGGGCGCACCGGGGAGCTGTTTTTT.